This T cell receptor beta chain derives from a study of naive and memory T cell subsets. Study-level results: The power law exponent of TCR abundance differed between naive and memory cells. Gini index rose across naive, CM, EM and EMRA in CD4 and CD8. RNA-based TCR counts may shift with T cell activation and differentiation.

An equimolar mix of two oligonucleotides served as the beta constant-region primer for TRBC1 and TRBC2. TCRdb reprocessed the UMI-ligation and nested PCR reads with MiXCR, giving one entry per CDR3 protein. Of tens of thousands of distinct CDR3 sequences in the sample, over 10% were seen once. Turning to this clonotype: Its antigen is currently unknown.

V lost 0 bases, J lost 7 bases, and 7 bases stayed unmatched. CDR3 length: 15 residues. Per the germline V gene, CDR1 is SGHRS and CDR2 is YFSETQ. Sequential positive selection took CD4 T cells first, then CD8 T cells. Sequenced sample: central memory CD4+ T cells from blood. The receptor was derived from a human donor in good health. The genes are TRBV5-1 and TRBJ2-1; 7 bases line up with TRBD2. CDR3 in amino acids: CASSLAGGWRNEQFF. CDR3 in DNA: TGCGCCAGCAGCTTGGCCGGGGGGTGGAGAAATGAGCAGTTCTTC.